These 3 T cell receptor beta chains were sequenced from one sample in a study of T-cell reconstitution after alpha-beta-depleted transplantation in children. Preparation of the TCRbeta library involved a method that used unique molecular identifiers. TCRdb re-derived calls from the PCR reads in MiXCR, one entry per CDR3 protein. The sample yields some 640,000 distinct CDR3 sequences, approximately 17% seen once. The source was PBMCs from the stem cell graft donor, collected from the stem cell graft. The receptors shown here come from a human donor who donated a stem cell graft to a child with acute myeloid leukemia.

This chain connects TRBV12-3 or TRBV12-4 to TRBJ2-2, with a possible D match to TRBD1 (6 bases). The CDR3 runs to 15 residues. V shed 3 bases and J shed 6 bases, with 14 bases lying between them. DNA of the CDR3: TGTGCCAGCAGTTTTGGGGCAGGGGCCTCCGGGGAGCTGTTTTTT. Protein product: CASSFGAGASGELFF.

The CDR3 nucleotides read TGTGCCAGCAGCAAAACTGGAAGGATGAACACTGAAGCTTTCTTT. This encodes CASSKTGRMNTEAFF. The chain has TRBV21-1 and TRBJ1-1. TRBV21-1 is recorded as a pseudogene. The CDR3 loop spans 15 amino acids.

The CDR3 spells CASSVQTGGSYGYTF. CDR3 in DNA: TGTGCCAGCAGCGTACAGACAGGGGGCAGCTATGGCTACACCTTC. V and J are TRBV9 and TRBJ1-2; 10 bases align to TRBD1. This CDR3 is 15 amino acids long. Looked up from germline, CDR1 is SGDLS and CDR2 is YYNGEE. Trimming removed 1 base from V and 4 bases from J; junction bases left unmatched: 4.